This note documents a single TCR beta chain sequence. The protocol was immunoSEQ multiplex PCR, while the TCRdb copy is restricted to in-frame clones and leaves out a portion. The sample includes approximately 130,000 clones, around 88% of them seen just once. The data are from a study of blood T cell repertoires in COVID-19. The sequencing sample was made of PBMCs or T cells enriched from blood (not recorded which). This clonotype was obtained from a woman between 50 and 59 years old who had recovered from COVID-19.

CDR3 coding DNA: TGTGCCAGCAGCTTACCCCTGCGGTTTAGGTCGAGAGAGACCCAGTACTTC. This encodes CASSLPLRFRSRETQYF. The V call is TRBV7-8, the J call TRBJ2-5, with D hard to call. CDR1 and CDR2 (germline): SGHVS, FQNEAQ. Trimming stripped 2 bases from V and 4 bases from J, with 20 bases between. The CDR3 has 17 amino acids.